This T cell receptor beta chain was observed in a study of early T cells in non-severe SARS-CoV-2 infection. This clonotype was seen a handful of times. Germline lookup yields CDR1 LGHNA and CDR2 YSLEER. The CDR3 is made up of 16 amino acids. V lost 0 bases and J 5 bases, leaving 16 bases between the germline ends. TCRdb reprocessed the 5' RACE reads via MiXCR and lists one record per CDR3 protein. The table includes tens of thousands of distinct CDR3 sequences, about 16% detected once. The sequence came from an adult who was a healthcare worker with PCR-confirmed SARS-CoV-2 infection or an uninfected control (not recorded which). This rearrangement joins TRBV4-3 to TRBJ2-5, with D possibly matching TRBD1 (5 bases). The sample comprised whole blood. The CDR3 DNA is TGCGCCAGCAGCCAAGAAGGCACACTCCCAGGGGAGACCCAGTACTTC. Translating it yields CASSQEGTLPGETQYF.